The 2 T cell receptor beta chains below come from one sample, sequenced in a study of OX40 agonist ivuxolimab in advanced cancers. This table comes from immunoSEQ multiplex PCR, and its TCRdb copy is limited to in-frame clones, with some not included. This sample has tens of thousands of clones, with 86% found just once. The sequencing used CD4+ or CD8+ T cells sorted from blood, collected in a trial of the OX40 agonist ivuxolimab. Receptors originate from an adult with an advanced solid tumor such as melanoma, head and neck, liver or kidney cancer.

This clone appeared once. J is TRBJ2-2 and V is TRBV5-1, with 7 nucleotides matching TRBD1. The junction had 9 bases not matched to a gene; V was cut back by 6 bases and J by 4 bases. The germline gives CDR1 SGHRS, CDR2 YFSETQ. The CDR3 runs to 15 residues. The CDR3 protein is CASKGGQQSTGELFF. The CDR3 DNA reads as TGCGCCAGCAAAGGGGGCCAGCAAAGCACCGGGGAGCTGTTTTTT.

The rearrangement joins TRBV5-1 to TRBJ1-4; D is uncertain. The CDR3 sequence is 14 residues long. The germline CDR1 and CDR2 sequences are SGHRS and YFSETQ. V dropped 4 bases and J dropped 4 bases, with 11 bases sitting between them. The CDR3 loop reads CASSPGGVNEKLFF. As DNA, the CDR3 is TGCGCCAGCAGCCCAGGCGGGGTTAATGAAAAACTGTTTTTT.